This T cell receptor (beta chain) was captured by sequencing in a study of early T cells in non-severe SARS-CoV-2 infection (dated by TCRdb to about 2021). Turning to the overall study: TCR sequencing used bulk RNA from unsorted whole blood, so alpha and beta chains could not be paired.

A word on this clonotype: Which antigen it targets is not known. Base qualities were left out, and no much larger clone turns up one base away.

Cut back by 1 base and 2 bases, the V and J ends lie 18 bases apart. The germline V gene sets CDR1 to LGHNA and CDR2 to YSLEER. The CDR3 has 17 amino acids, counting the end cysteine and phenylalanine. The CDR3 DNA has 51 bases and is translated from base 1. The library was made by 5' RACE. These reads were obtained on a NextSeq 500. Unique molecular identifiers were attached to individual cDNA molecules in the TCR library protocol so that sequencing error and PCR bias could be corrected. Both TCR alpha and beta chains were sequenced, and tight co-correlation was observed between alpha and beta sequence abundances in each sample. In the original analysis: Decombinator V4 was used to perform V gene, J gene and CDR3 annotation of TCR sequences. Expanded TCRs were defined as changing significantly between any two time points under a Poisson model with p below 0.0001. TCR abundances were normalised to the total number of TCRs sequenced per sample and were expressed as counts per million. MAIT TCRs were defined by TRAV1-2 paired with TRAJ12, TRAJ20 or TRAJ33, and iNKT TCRs by TRAV10 paired with TRAJ18. VDJdb, accessed on 1 November 2021, was searched for TCRs annotated for CMV, EBV and SARS-CoV-2, and TCRs annotated for more than one antigen were excluded. The public reads were quality trimmed at Q25 with fastp and then assembled into clones with MiXCR by TCRdb, keeping productive beta chains. Rows matching on CDR3 protein sequence are summarized as one entry with the most common DNA and genes. The V and J calls reflect TCRdb's pipeline rather than the authors' work. The sample records 20,000 to 25,000 distinct CDR3 sequences, 5.3% of which are singletons. Around 10% of the sample is taken by the ten largest.

Set within a cohort of healthcare workers in London, UK, this nested case-control study involved weekly PCR testing of nasopharyngeal swabs along with blood sampling. Healthcare workers were enrolled in the week of the UK lockdown, from 23 to 31 March 2020, and were followed every week for up to roughly 16 weeks. Study-wide conclusions, independent of this receptor: VDJdb matching was skewed toward anti-spike CD8 responses and likely underestimated virus-specific expansions, missing private and CD4 specificities.

Sequences were obtained from whole blood. Here the chain combines TRBV4-3 and TRBJ2-7, with TRBD1 perhaps the D gene, on 6 matching bases. The TCR sequence derives from an adult who was a healthcare worker with PCR-confirmed SARS-CoV-2 infection or an uninfected control (not recorded which). The DNA sequence is given as TGCGCCAGCAGCCAAGCTACAGGGCTCGATTTTCCCTACGAGCAGTACTTC. It is translated as CASSQATGLDFPYEQYF.